This T cell receptor (beta chain) is from a study of blood T cells in healthy people across ages. Whole-study findings and limits: Among T cells, TCR beta diversity per million cells dropped roughly linearly as age rose. It was not known whether donors were CMV positive (a possible confounder of expanded clonotype changes).

This clonotype was seen only a few times. Antigen: not known. Germline V gene sequence: CDR1 SGHVS, CDR2 FQNEAQ. CDR3 length equals 17 residues. Trimming cost V 5 bases and J 2 bases, with 16 bases left between them. RNA extraction gave at least 5 micrograms of total RNA per sample. A sample-barcoded 5' primer and a J-beta primer mix were used in a second PCR of about 6 to 11 cycles. MiXCR was run by TCRdb on the 5' RACE reads, yielding one entry per CDR3 protein. The sample lists 1.2 million to 1.5 million distinct CDR3 sequences, 59% occurring once. The clonotype comes from a man between 18 and 35 years old in good health. The chain has TRBV7-8 and TRBJ2-6; D gene unclear. The source material was blood. CDR3 residues: CASSPSWGSAGANVLTF. CDR3 DNA: TGTGCCAGCAGCCCCAGTTGGGGATCCGCTGGGGCCAACGTCCTGACTTTC.